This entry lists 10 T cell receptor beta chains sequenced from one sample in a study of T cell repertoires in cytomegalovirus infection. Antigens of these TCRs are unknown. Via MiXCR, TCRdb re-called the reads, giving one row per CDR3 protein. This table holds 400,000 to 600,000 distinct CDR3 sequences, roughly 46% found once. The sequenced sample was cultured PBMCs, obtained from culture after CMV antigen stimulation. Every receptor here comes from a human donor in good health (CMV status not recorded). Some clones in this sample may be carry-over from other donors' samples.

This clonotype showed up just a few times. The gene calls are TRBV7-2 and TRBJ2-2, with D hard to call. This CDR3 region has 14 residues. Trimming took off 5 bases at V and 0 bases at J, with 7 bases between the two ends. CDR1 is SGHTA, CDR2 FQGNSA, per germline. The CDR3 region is CASSRSANTGELFF. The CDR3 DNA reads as TGTGCCAGCAGCCGAAGTGCGAACACCGGGGAGCTGTTTTTT.

The CDR3 bases are TGTGCCAGCGGTATAGCGGGAGGACGCACCGGGGAGCTGTTTTTT. Its translation is CASGIAGGRTGELFF. V is TRBV2 and J is TRBJ2-2, with 10 nucleotides matching TRBD2. Germline V gene data show CDR1 as SNHLY and CDR2 as FYNNEI. This CDR3 is built from 15 residues. V shed 8 bases, J shed 4 bases, and the junction held 7 bases outside the gene matches.

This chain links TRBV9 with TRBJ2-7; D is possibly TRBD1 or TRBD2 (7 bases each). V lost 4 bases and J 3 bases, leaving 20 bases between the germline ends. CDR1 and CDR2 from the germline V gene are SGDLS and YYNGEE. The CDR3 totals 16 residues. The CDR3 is CASSPQGEGTFYEQYF. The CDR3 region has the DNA TGTGCCAGCAGCCCCCAGGGGGAGGGGACTTTCTACGAGCAGTACTTC.

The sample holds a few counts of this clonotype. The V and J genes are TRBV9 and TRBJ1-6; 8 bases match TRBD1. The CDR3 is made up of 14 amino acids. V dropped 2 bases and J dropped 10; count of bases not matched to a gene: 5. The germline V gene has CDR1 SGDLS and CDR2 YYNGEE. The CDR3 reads CASSVGQGDSPLHF. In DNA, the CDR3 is TGTGCCAGCAGCGTCGGACAGGGAGACTCACCCCTCCACTTT.

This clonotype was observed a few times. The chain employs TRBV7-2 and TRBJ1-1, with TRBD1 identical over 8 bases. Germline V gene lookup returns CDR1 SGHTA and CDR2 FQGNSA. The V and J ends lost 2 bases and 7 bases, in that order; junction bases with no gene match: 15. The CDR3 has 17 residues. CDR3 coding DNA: TGTGCCAGCAGCTTATTCGCTCCGGGACAGGCCTCGGGTGAAGCTTTCTTT. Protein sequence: CASSLFAPGQASGEAFF.

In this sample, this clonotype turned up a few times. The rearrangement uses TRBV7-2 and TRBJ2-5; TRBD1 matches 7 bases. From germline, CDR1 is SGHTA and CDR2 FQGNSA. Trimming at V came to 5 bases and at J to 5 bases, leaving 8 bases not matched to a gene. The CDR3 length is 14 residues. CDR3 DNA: TGTGCCAGCAGCATGGGACAGCGATGGGAGACCCAGTACTTC. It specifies CASSMGQRWETQYF.

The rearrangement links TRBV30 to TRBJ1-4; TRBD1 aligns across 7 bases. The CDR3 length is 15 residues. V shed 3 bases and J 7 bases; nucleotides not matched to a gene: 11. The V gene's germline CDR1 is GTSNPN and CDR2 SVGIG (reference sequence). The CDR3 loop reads CAWRGTGTVLEKLFF. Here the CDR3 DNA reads TGTGCCTGGAGGGGAACCGGGACAGTCCTTGAAAAACTGTTTTTT.

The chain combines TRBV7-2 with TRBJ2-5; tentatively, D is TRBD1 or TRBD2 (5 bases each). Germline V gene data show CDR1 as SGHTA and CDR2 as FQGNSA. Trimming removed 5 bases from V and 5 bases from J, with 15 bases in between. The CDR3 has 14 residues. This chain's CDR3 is CASSTNPGPETQYF. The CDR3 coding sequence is TGTGCCAGCAGCACCAACCCGGGACCGGAGACCCAGTACTTC.

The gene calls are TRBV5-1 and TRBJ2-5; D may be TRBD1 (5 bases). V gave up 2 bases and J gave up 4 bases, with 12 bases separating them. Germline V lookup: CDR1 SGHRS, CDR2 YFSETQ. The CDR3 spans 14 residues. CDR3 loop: CASSFSQGTETQYF. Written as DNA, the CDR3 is TGCGCCAGCAGCTTTAGTCAGGGCACAGAGACCCAGTACTTC.

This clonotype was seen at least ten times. The DNA of the CDR3 is TGTGCCAGCAGCTTCCGTGGGAGTGATGTAGAGACCCAGTACTTC. Translated, it gives CASSFRGSDVETQYF. The genes are TRBV7-2 and TRBJ2-5, with a tentative D call TRBD2 (5 bases). The germline V and J ends were trimmed by 3 bases and 4 bases, with 15 bases remaining between them. The CDR3 runs to 15 residues. Germline V gives CDR1 SGHTA, CDR2 FQGNSA.